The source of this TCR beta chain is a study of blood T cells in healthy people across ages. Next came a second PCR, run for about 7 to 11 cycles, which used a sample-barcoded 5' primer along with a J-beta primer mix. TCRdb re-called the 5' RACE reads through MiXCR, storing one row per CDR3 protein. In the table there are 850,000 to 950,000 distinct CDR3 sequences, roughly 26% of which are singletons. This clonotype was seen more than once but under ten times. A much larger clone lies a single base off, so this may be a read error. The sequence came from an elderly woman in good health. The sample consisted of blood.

CDR3 loop: CASRSGTSGRNEQFF. Here the CDR3 DNA reads TGTGCCAGCAGATCCGGGACTAGCGGGCGCAATGAGCAGTTCTTC. This chain links TRBV2 with TRBJ2-1, with 12 bases fitting TRBD2. The length of the CDR3 is 15 residues. The germline CDR1 and CDR2 sequences are SNHLY and FYNNEI. The J segment lost 6 bases and the V segment lost 6 bases, leaving 6 bases of the junction unmatched.